Here is one T cell receptor beta chain with its context. Its target is not known. The CDR3 spans 14 residues. Germline assignment: CDR1 SNHLY and CDR2 FYNNEI. The ends lost 4 bases at V and 6 bases at J; junction bases unmatched: 9. This sample was included in a study of T cell responses to AZD1222 COVID-19 vaccine. General study findings and limits: Donors were mostly white British, more females; clonal diversity possibly underestimated. Variant regions that are unmutated are reportedly the target of nearly half of spike-specific TCRs.

Assay used: immunoSEQ multiplex PCR; TCRdb lists only in-frame clones, some missing. The table lists roughly 190,000 clones, approximately 89% of them singletons, with about 3.5% in the top ten. The input for sequencing was peripheral blood, taken 28 days after the second AZD1222 dose. The sequence was obtained from an adult who received the AZD1222 COVID-19 vaccine. The genes are TRBV2 and TRBJ2-7; TRBD1 agrees at 7 bases. The CDR3 nucleotides read TGTGCCAGCAGTGTATTCGGGACAGCCTCCGAGCAGTACTTC. Its protein product is CASSVFGTASEQYF. The whole variable domain, filled in from reference TRBV2 and TRBJ2-7, reads EPEVTQTPSHQVTQMGQEVILRCVPISNHLYFYWYRQILGQKVEFLVSFYNNEISEKSEIFDDQFSVERPDGSNFTLKIRSTKLEDSAMYFCASSVFGTASEQYFGPGTRLTVT.